These 23 T cell receptor beta chains originate from one sample sequenced in a study of OX40 agonist ivuxolimab in advanced cancers. Sequencing used immunoSEQ multiplex PCR; TCRdb keeps in-frame clones, though not all of them. Of under 20,000 clones in the sample, roughly four fifths are singletons; the top ten hold about 72%. The sample was CD4+ or CD8+ T cells sorted from blood, taken in a trial of the OX40 agonist ivuxolimab. Source of these receptors: an adult with an advanced solid tumor such as melanoma, head and neck, liver or kidney cancer.

This chain joins TRBV6-5 and TRBJ2-7; D call uncertain. The CDR3 spans 13 residues. V lost 4 bases and J lost 0, with 7 bases in between. In germline, CDR1 is MNHEY, CDR2 SVGAGI. The CDR3 loop reads CASSSTPSYEQYF. For the CDR3, the DNA is TGTGCCAGCAGTTCGACTCCCTCCTACGAGCAGTACTTC.

This chain links TRBV7-9 with TRBJ1-1; the D is unclear. The CDR3 spans 15 residues. CDR1 SEHNR and CDR2 FQNEAQ come from the germline V gene (reference sequence). The V end lost 2 bases, the J end lost 0 bases, and 10 bases lay between the germline ends. CDR3 protein: CASSLQTRMNTEAFF. The CDR3, as DNA: TGTGCCAGCAGCTTACAGACAAGGATGAACACTGAAGCTTTCTTT. Drawing the rest from reference TRBV7-9 and TRBJ1-1, the complete variable domain is DTGVSQNPRHKITKRGQNVTFRCDPISEHNRLYWYRQTLGQGPEFLTYFQNEAQLEKSRLLSDRFSAERPKGSFSTLEIQRTEQGDSAMYLCASSLQTRMNTEAFFGQGTRLTVV.

The CDR3 DNA is TGCGCCAGCAGCCAAGATACCGCGACAATCTCCTACAATGAGCAGTTCTTC. It is translated as CASSQDTATISYNEQFF. The V and J genes are TRBV4-3 and TRBJ2-1, with unresolved D. This CDR3 spans 17 amino acids. Per germline, CDR1 LGHNA and CDR2 YSLEER. The germline V and J ends were trimmed by 0 bases and 0 bases, with 12 bases remaining between them.

This clone was seen a handful of times. The V gene is TRBV4-1, the J gene TRBJ1-4; D is perhaps TRBD1 (5 bases). Trimming cost V 1 base and J 8 bases, with 17 bases left between them. The CDR3 consists of 16 residues. Germline assignment: CDR1 MGHRA and CDR2 YSYEKL. The CDR3, as DNA: TGCGCCAGCAGCCAAGGGGCGGGTAGCAAGGGGGAAAAACTGTTTTTT. Protein: CASSQGAGSKGEKLFF.

The chain uses TRBV27 and TRBJ2-5; tentative D call: TRBD1 (6 bases). The end of the DNA fits TRBJ2-7 better, so the J call may be wrong. Looked up from germline, CDR1 is MNHEY and CDR2 is SMNVEV (reference sequence). The CDR3 has 15 residues. CDR3 region: CASMALQGPGYEQYF. The DNA for the CDR3 is TGTGCCAGCATGGCCCTTCAGGGGCCTGGGTACGAGCAGTACTTC.

This clone was observed once. This chain links TRBV11-1 with TRBJ2-7, with D possibly matching TRBD1 (5 bases). The V gene lost 1 base and the J gene lost 1 base, with 8 bases spanning the gap. CDR3 length: 14 amino acids. Looked up from germline, CDR1 is SGHAT and CDR2 is FQDESV (reference sequence). The CDR3: CASSLVGDSYEQYF. CDR3 DNA sequence: TGTGCCAGCAGCTTAGTAGGGGATTCCTACGAGCAGTACTTC.

This clone was seen only once. V usage is TRBV7-9 and J usage is TRBJ2-5; 8 nucleotides align to TRBD1. The junction had 6 bases not matched to a gene; V was cut back by 5 bases and J by 4 bases. Germline V gene sequence: CDR1 SEHNR, CDR2 FQNEAQ (reference sequence). CDR3 size: 14 residues. CDR3 region: CASSRTGGRETQYF. The DNA for the CDR3 is TGTGCCAGCAGCCGAACAGGGGGTCGAGAGACCCAGTACTTC. Combining the CDR3 with reference TRBV7-9 and TRBJ2-5 gives the whole variable domain DTGVSQNPRHKITKRGQNVTFRCDPISEHNRLYWYRQTLGQGPEFLTYFQNEAQLEKSRLLSDRFSAERPKGSFSTLEIQRTEQGDSAMYLCASSRTGGRETQYFGPGTRLLVL.

Here the CDR3 reads CATSRDETRYNEQFF. The CDR3 DNA reads TGTGCCACCAGCAGAGACGAGACACGCTACAATGAGCAGTTCTTC. The chain links TRBV15 to TRBJ2-1, with D hard to call. Germline assignment: CDR1 LNHNV and CDR2 YYDKDF (reference sequence). This CDR3 contains 15 residues. Trimming cost V 0 bases and J 3 bases, with 9 bases left between them.

V is TRBV7-9 and J is TRBJ2-1, with 7 bases matching TRBD2. Germline V gene data show CDR1 as SEHNR and CDR2 as FQNEAQ (reference sequence). V lost 4 bases, J lost 0 bases, and 15 bases stayed unmatched. The CDR3 loop spans 19 amino acids. The DNA of the CDR3 is TGTGCCAGCAGCTCAGGATGGAGCGGGGACCAGAGCTCCTACAATGAGCAGTTCTTC. This translates into CASSSGWSGDQSSYNEQFF.

The chain recombines TRBV25-1 with TRBJ1-1; no definite D call. The CDR3 spans 15 residues. The germline V and J ends were trimmed by 4 bases and 3 bases, with 15 bases remaining between them. Germline V gene data show CDR1 as MGHDK and CDR2 as SYGVNS. The CDR3, as DNA: TGTGCCAGCAGTGGGCGGAAGCTCCATGACACTGAAGCTTTCTTT. Amino acids: CASSGRKLHDTEAFF.

V is TRBV7-9 and J is TRBJ2-5, with 8 nucleotides matching TRBD2. V shed 8 bases, J shed 3 bases, and the junction held 2 bases outside the gene matches. Germline V lookup: CDR1 SEHNR, CDR2 FQNEAQ (reference sequence). The CDR3 totals 12 residues. The CDR3 here is CASFGGEETQYF. In DNA form, the CDR3 reads TGTGCCAGCTTCGGGGGGGAAGAGACCCAGTACTTC.

The chain has TRBV27 and TRBJ2-5, with TRBD1 matching 8 bases. CDR3 length equals 15 residues. The V segment lost 2 bases and the J segment 2 bases; nucleotides outside the gene matches: 4. The germline CDR1 and CDR2 sequences are MNHEY and SMNVEV (reference sequence). The CDR3 reads CASSLRTGSQETQYF. For the CDR3, the DNA is TGTGCCAGCAGTTTACGGACAGGGAGTCAAGAGACCCAGTACTTC.

The V and J genes are TRBV19 and TRBJ1-5; no reliable D call. CDR3 length equals 13 residues. V was trimmed by 2 bases and J by 7 bases, leaving 9 bases between them. Germline values: CDR1 LNHDA, CDR2 SQIVND (reference sequence). CDR3 DNA: TGTGCCAGTAGTATACTTGGCGGACAGCCCCAGCATTTT. As protein: CASSILGGQPQHF.

For the CDR3, the DNA is TGTGCCAGTAGTATCGGGGTGGCTGAAGCTTTCTTT. Amino acid sequence: CASSIGVAEAFF. The chain carries TRBV19 and TRBJ1-1; D gene ambiguous. From germline, CDR1 is LNHDA and CDR2 SQIVND (reference sequence). The ends were cut back, 3 bases at V and 6 bases at J, with 8 bases in the middle. This CDR3 has 12 amino acids.

In this sample, this clone turned up once. The gene calls are TRBV7-6 and TRBJ1-5; D not resolved. V was clipped by 5 bases and J by 1 base, with 18 bases between them. From germline, CDR1 is SGHVS and CDR2 FNYEAQ. The CDR3 is 17 amino acids. CDR3 sequence reads: CASSVWGREVSNQPQHF. Written as DNA, the CDR3 is TGTGCCAGCAGCGTTTGGGGTAGGGAAGTAAGCAATCAGCCCCAGCATTTT. Based on the CDR3 plus reference TRBV7-6 and TRBJ1-5, the full variable domain is GAGVSQSPRYKVTKRGQDVALRCDPISGHVSLYWYRQALGQGPEFLTYFNYEAQQDKSGLPNDRFSAERPEGSISTLTIQRTEQRDSAMYRCASSVWGREVSNQPQHFGDGTRLSIL.

The genes are TRBV5-4 and TRBJ2-7; no firm D call. The CDR3 is 15 residues long. In germline, CDR1 is SGHNT, CDR2 YYREEE (reference sequence). Trimming removed 0 bases from V and 4 bases from J, with 14 bases in between. CDR3 DNA: TGTGCCAGCAGCTTGGGGTGGGGTGGAAATTACGAGCAGTACTTC. It translates to CASSLGWGGNYEQYF.

The chain links TRBV9 to TRBJ2-3, with 12 bases aligning to TRBD2. Unmatched junction bases numbered 4, after V lost 5 bases and J lost 3 bases. Per the germline V gene, CDR1 is SGDLS and CDR2 is YYNGEE. CDR3 length: 15 residues. The CDR3 is CASRRTSGGTDTQYF. The CDR3 DNA sequence: TGTGCCAGCAGAAGAACTAGCGGGGGGACAGATACGCAGTATTTT.

V usage is TRBV9 and J usage is TRBJ1-5, with 11 positions matching TRBD1. The germline V gene encodes CDR1 SGDLS and CDR2 YYNGEE. V was pared by 3 bases and J by 4 bases, with 3 bases of the junction left unmatched. This CDR3 comprises 15 residues. CDR3 residues: CASSGGQGENQPQHF. CDR3 nucleotide sequence: TGTGCCAGCAGCGGGGGACAGGGGGAAAATCAGCCCCAGCATTTT.

This chain joins TRBV19 and TRBJ2-3; maybe TRBD2 (5 bases). Germline V gives CDR1 LNHDA, CDR2 SQIVND (reference sequence). V lost 6 bases to trimming and J lost 1 base, with 11 bases between them. The CDR3 consists of 14 residues. For the CDR3, the DNA is TGTGCCAGTAGATGGAGCGGAGGCACAGATACGCAGTATTTT. It translates to CASRWSGGTDTQYF.

This clone was seen just once. V is TRBV11-1 and J is TRBJ1-2; TRBD1 is a possible D gene (6 bases). CDR1 and CDR2 (germline): SGHAT, FQDESV (reference sequence). The ends were cut back, 4 bases at V and 5 bases at J, with 17 bases in the middle. The CDR3 covers 15 residues. CDR3 DNA sequence: TGTGCCAGCAGCTCAGGGGTAGCGCTTCCTTATGGCTACACCTTC. It specifies CASSSGVALPYGYTF.

This clone occurred once. This sequence joins TRBV27 and TRBJ2-1; 8 positions match TRBD2. Trimming took 7 bases from V and 2 from J; bases not matched to a gene: 10. CDR1 is MNHEY and CDR2 is SMNVEV in the germline V gene (reference sequence). CDR3 size: 16 residues. The CDR3 loop reads CASKPGIAGTYNEQFF. CDR3 sequence (DNA): TGTGCCAGCAAGCCTGGGATAGCGGGAACCTACAATGAGCAGTTCTTC.

This chain links TRBV6-5 with TRBJ1-2; a weak D match, TRBD1 (5 bases). Germline V gives CDR1 MNHEY, CDR2 SVGAGI. The CDR3 spans 13 residues. Trimming removed 10 bases at V and 1 base at J, with 13 bases between. The CDR3 spells CATLQGYNYGYTF. Here the CDR3 DNA reads TGTGCCACGTTGCAGGGATATAACTATGGCTACACCTTC.

The gene calls are TRBV4-1 and TRBJ2-7; no clear D. Germline assignment: CDR1 MGHRA and CDR2 YSYEKL. The CDR3 contains 16 residues. V was trimmed by 0 bases and J by 1 base, leaving 13 bases between them. The CDR3 region is CASSQERANPSYEQYF. CDR3 DNA sequence: TGCGCCAGCAGCCAAGAAAGGGCGAACCCATCCTACGAGCAGTACTTC.